The source of this T cell receptor beta chain is a study of post-analysis software for immune sequencing data. Study summary: Included courses were relapsing-remitting and secondary progressive multiple sclerosis; progressive-relapsing multiple sclerosis was also included. Study observations and caveats: Relative to controls, patients with multiple sclerosis showed significantly lower normalized Chao1 diversity. Samples from one preparation batch, clustered by F measure, grouped strongly together. TRBV segments more frequent in patients than in controls numbered about five and included TRBV5-6, TRBV5-1 and TRBV20-1.

Trimming removed 4 bases from V and 2 bases from J; junction bases left unmatched: 4. The CDR3 is made up of 15 amino acids. The germline gives CDR1 ENHRY, CDR2 SYGVKD. In regard to this clonotype: Its cognate antigen is unknown.

The TCR beta cDNA libraries contained unique molecular identifiers. The yield from about 1 to 10 million T cells was around 500,000 cDNA molecules in total. TCRdb fed the PCR reads into MiXCR, producing one record per CDR3 protein. The repertoire holds about 820,000 distinct CDR3 sequences, roughly half seen once, with approximately 4.4% in the top ten. The chain recombines TRBV10-3 with TRBJ2-3, with 9 bases matching TRBD2. The sequence was obtained from a girl under 18 with multiple sclerosis. Sequencing used blood. In DNA form, the CDR3 reads TGTGCCATCAGTGTTGGGACTAGCTCCACAGATACGCAGTATTTT. This sequence encodes CAISVGTSSTDTQYF.